This TCR beta chain was identified in a study of blood T cell repertoires in COVID-19. The length of the CDR3 is 13 residues. Trimming cost V 2 bases and J 6 bases, with 11 bases left between them. Germline V lookup: CDR1 LGHDT, CDR2 YNNKEL (reference sequence). Assay used: immunoSEQ multiplex PCR; TCRdb lists only in-frame clones, some missing. This sample has about 390,000 clones, with 80% to 90% found just once. This TCR derives from a woman aged 55-70 years with COVID-19, enrolled during active disease. The source material was peripheral blood. The chain carries TRBV3-1 (or the pseudogene TRBV3-2) and TRBJ2-7; D is perhaps TRBD2 (6 bases). The CDR3 sequence is CASSQPPGSEQYF. The CDR3 DNA sequence: TGTGCCAGCAGCCAACCCCCCGGGAGCGAGCAGTACTTC.